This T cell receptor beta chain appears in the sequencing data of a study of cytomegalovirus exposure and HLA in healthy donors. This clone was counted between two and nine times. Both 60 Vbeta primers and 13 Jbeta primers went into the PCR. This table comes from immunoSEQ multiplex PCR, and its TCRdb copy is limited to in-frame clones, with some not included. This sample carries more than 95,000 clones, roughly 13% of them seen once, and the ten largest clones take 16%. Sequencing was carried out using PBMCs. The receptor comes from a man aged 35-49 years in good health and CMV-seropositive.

CDR3 protein: CASSERSGGNTIYF. The CDR3 nucleotides are TGTGCCAGCAGCGAACGATCGGGAGGAAACACCATATATTTT. The V gene is TRBV6-1, the J gene TRBJ1-3; D is unresolved. The CDR3 spans 14 residues. Germline loops: CDR1 MNHNS, CDR2 SASEGT. Trimming left V 6 bases short and J 4 bases short, with 13 bases between.